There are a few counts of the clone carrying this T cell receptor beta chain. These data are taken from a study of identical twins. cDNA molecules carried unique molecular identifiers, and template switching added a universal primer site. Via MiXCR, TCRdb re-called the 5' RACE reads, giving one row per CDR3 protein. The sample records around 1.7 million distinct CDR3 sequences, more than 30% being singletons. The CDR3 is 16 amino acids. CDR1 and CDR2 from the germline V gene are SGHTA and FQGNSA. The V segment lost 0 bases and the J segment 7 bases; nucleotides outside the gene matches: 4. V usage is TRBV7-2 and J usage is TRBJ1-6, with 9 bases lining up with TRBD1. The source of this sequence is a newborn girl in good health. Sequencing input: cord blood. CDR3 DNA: TGTGCCAGCAGCTTAGCTACCGGGACAGGGAATTCACCCCTCCACTTT. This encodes CASSLATGTGNSPLHF.